Below are 19 T cell receptor beta chains sequenced from a single sample in a study of blood T cell repertoires in COVID-19. Assay: immunoSEQ multiplex PCR; the TCRdb copy retains only in-frame clones and omits some. The repertoire holds 150,000 to 200,000 clones, just over 90% seen once, with approximately 2.4% in the top ten. The source material was peripheral blood. These receptors were collected from a man aged 18 to 35 with acute or convalescent COVID-19.

This clone was seen a single time. The rearrangement uses TRBV7-8 and TRBJ1-2, with 7 nucleotides matching TRBD1. V lost 1 base and J lost 6; bases outside the gene matches: 8. CDR1 is SGHVS, CDR2 FQNEAQ, per germline. The CDR3 is 15 residues long. Here the CDR3 reads CASSLVSDRVHGYTF. CDR3 sequence (DNA): TGTGCCAGCAGCTTAGTTTCAGACAGGGTACATGGCTACACCTTC.

V usage is TRBV6-5 and J usage is TRBJ1-1; D is ambiguous. CDR3 length equals 12 residues. Germline V gene lookup returns CDR1 MNHEY and CDR2 SVGAGI. V was pared by 5 bases and J by 11 bases, with 15 bases between. The CDR3 DNA sequence: TGTGCCAGCAGTACACCTAGGGAGGAGGCTTTCTTT. It encodes CASSTPREEAFF.

The V call is TRBV30, the J call TRBJ1-1, with D tentatively TRBD1 (6 bases). Trimming stripped 4 bases from V and 1 base from J, with 16 bases between. Germline loops: CDR1 GTSNPN, CDR2 SVGIG (reference sequence). The CDR3 sequence is 15 residues long. CDR3: CAWKTPGTQNTEAFF. The CDR3 nucleotides read TGTGCCTGGAAGACCCCCGGGACACAGAACACTGAAGCTTTCTTT.

This chain uses TRBV19 with TRBJ1-5; maybe TRBD1 (5 bases). The length of the CDR3 is 16 residues. The germline V gene encodes CDR1 LNHDA and CDR2 SQIVND (reference sequence). The V end was cut by 2 bases, the J end by 2 bases, with 13 bases between. DNA for the CDR3: TGTGCCAGTAGTATATTGAGGGGAGGCGGCAATCAGCCCCAGCATTTT. Amino acids: CASSILRGGGNQPQHF.

A single count supports this clone. The V gene is TRBV18, the J gene TRBJ1-6, with a tentative D call TRBD1 (6 bases). Germline CDR1 and CDR2: KGHSH and LQKENI. The CDR3 length is 15 residues. The V and J ends lost 3 bases and 10 bases respectively, with 16 bases between them. CDR3 protein: CASSPSPQGTSPLHF. Written as DNA, the CDR3 is TGTGCCAGCTCACCGTCCCCCCAGGGGACATCACCCCTCCACTTT. Complete variable domain (other parts from reference TRBV18 and TRBJ1-6): NAGVMQNPRHLVRRRGQEARLRCSPMKGHSHVYWYRQLPEEGLKFMVYLQKENIIDESGMPKERFSAEFPKEGPSILRIQQVVRGDSAAYFCASSPSPQGTSPLHFGNGTRLTVT.

This sequence joins TRBV5-8 and TRBJ1-2; a weak D match, TRBD1 (6 bases). Looked up from germline, CDR1 is SGHTS and CDR2 is YDEGEE. This CDR3 contains 12 residues. V was pared by 3 bases and J by 7 bases, with 10 bases between. The CDR3 protein is CASSSRTVGYTF. The DNA for the CDR3 is TGTGCCAGCAGCTCTAGGACAGTTGGCTACACCTTC.

The chain carries TRBV12-3 or TRBV12-4 and TRBJ1-2, with 8 bases aligning to TRBD1. J gave up 7 bases and V 4 bases, and 5 bases lay outside the gene matches. CDR3 length: 13 residues. The CDR3 loop is CASSSRTGSGYTF. The CDR3 DNA is TGTGCCAGCAGTTCACGGACAGGGTCTGGCTACACCTTC.

The chain recombines TRBV11-2 with TRBJ1-2; 9 bases are a match to TRBD1. The V gene's germline CDR1 is SGHAT and CDR2 FQNNGV. V was clipped by 1 base and J by 4 bases; unmatched bases: 1. The CDR3 contains 14 residues. The CDR3 DNA reads TGTGCCAGCAGCTTAGGGACAGGGGTCTATGGCTACACCTTC. Translated: CASSLGTGVYGYTF.

The rearrangement uses TRBV16 and TRBJ1-2; D might be TRBD1 (6 bases). Germline V lookup: CDR1 KGHSY, CDR2 FQNENV. The CDR3 totals 15 residues. Deletions cut 4 bases from V and 5 bases from J, with 17 bases between. Here the CDR3 reads CASSPFRDNPYGYTF. The CDR3 DNA follows: TGTGCCAGCAGCCCCTTTAGGGACAACCCGTATGGCTACACCTTC.

J is TRBJ1-2 and V is TRBV27, with 9 bases matching TRBD1. After removal of 5 bases from V and 8 bases from J, the junction contained 12 bases not matched to a gene. The CDR3 length is 15 residues. Germline assignment: CDR1 MNHEY and CDR2 SMNVEV (reference sequence). The CDR3 sequence: CASSTYRGRSEGYTF. The CDR3 region has the DNA TGTGCCAGCAGTACCTACAGGGGGCGGTCGGAGGGCTACACCTTC.

DNA of the CDR3: TGCGCCAGCAGCTTAGGGGAGAACACCGGGGAGCTGTTTTTT. Amino acid sequence: CASSLGENTGELFF. The rearrangement links TRBV5-1 to TRBJ2-2, with D possibly TRBD1 on 5 matching bases. This CDR3 has 14 amino acids. The germline V and J ends were trimmed by 2 bases and 1 base, with 6 bases remaining between them. Germline V gene data show CDR1 as SGHRS and CDR2 as YFSETQ. The variable domain in full, completed from reference TRBV5-1 and TRBJ2-2, reads KAGVTQTPRYLIKTRGQQVTLSCSPISGHRSVSWYQQTPGQGLQFLFEYFSETQRNKGNFPGRFSGRQFSNSRSEMNVSTLELGDSALYLCASSLGENTGELFFGEGSRLTVL.

V and J are TRBV6-5 and TRBJ1-6, with D unresolved. The CDR3 extends over 14 amino acids. Germline V gives CDR1 MNHEY, CDR2 SVGAGI. Trimming pared 6 bases from V and 8 bases from J, leaving 14 bases between. The DNA for the CDR3 is TGTGCCAGCAGGAGGGAGGGCGTATATTCACCCCTCCACTTT. It encodes CASRREGVYSPLHF.

The chain links TRBV27 to TRBJ2-1, with a possible D match to TRBD1 (6 bases). Between the trimmed V and J ends, which lost 3 bases and 4 bases, there was a span of 13 bases. Looked up from germline, CDR1 is MNHEY and CDR2 is SMNVEV (reference sequence). This CDR3 spans 15 amino acids. The CDR3 nucleotides read TGTGCCAGCAGTTTCAACAGGGAAACATACAATGAGCAGTTCTTC. Protein: CASSFNRETYNEQFF.

The rearrangement uses TRBV7-6 and TRBJ2-3, with TRBD2 matching over 9 bases. V shed 1 base, J shed 3 bases, and the junction held 5 bases outside the gene matches. Germline V lookup: CDR1 SGHVS, CDR2 FNYEAQ. The length of the CDR3 is 16 residues. Written as DNA, the CDR3 is TGTGCCAGCAGCTTAGATTCGGGACTAGCAACAGATACGCAGTATTTT. Encoded protein: CASSLDSGLATDTQYF.

The chain uses TRBV5-1 and TRBJ1-2, with TRBD1 matching over 10 bases. CDR3 length: 16 amino acids. The V segment lost 0 bases and the J segment 2 bases; nucleotides outside the gene matches: 4. In germline, CDR1 is SGHRS, CDR2 YFSETQ. The CDR3 coding sequence is TGCGCCAGCAGCTTGGTCCCGGGACAGGGGAACTATGGCTACACCTTC. Residues: CASSLVPGQGNYGYTF.

This clone was observed a handful of times. This chain links TRBV19 with TRBJ1-5; possibly TRBD1 for D (6 bases). The V gene's germline CDR1 is LNHDA and CDR2 SQIVND (reference sequence). Between the trimmed V and J ends, which lost 9 bases and 0 bases, there was a span of 18 bases. The CDR3 loop spans 16 amino acids. The CDR3 loop reads CASWGGRGYSNQPQHF. CDR3 nucleotides: TGTGCCAGCTGGGGTGGCAGGGGCTATAGCAATCAGCCCCAGCATTTT.

The CDR3 nucleotides are TGTGCCAGCAGCGCGGGACTACCGGAGTACGAGCAGTACTTC. Residues: CASSAGLPEYEQYF. J is TRBJ2-7 and V is TRBV7-9, with 7 positions matching TRBD2. This CDR3 contains 14 residues. V gave up 5 bases and J gave up 4 bases; unmatched junction bases: 8. The germline V gene has CDR1 SEHNR and CDR2 FQNEAQ (reference sequence).

The CDR3 region is CASSEEAGNTIYF. In nucleotides, the CDR3 is TGTGCCAGCAGTGAGGAGGCTGGAAACACCATATATTTT. The chain uses TRBV6-1 and TRBJ1-3; unclear D gene. The V end lost 3 bases, the J end lost 2 bases, and 5 bases lay between the germline ends. Germline V gene sequence: CDR1 MNHNS, CDR2 SASEGT. The CDR3 is 13 amino acids.

This chain links TRBV30 with TRBJ2-7; the D is unclear. Germline V gene sequence: CDR1 GTSNPN, CDR2 SVGIG (reference sequence). Trimming removed 2 bases from V and 0 bases from J, with 8 bases in between. This CDR3 has 13 amino acids. CDR3 DNA: TGTGCCTGGAGTCTCCGCAGCTCCTACGAGCAGTACTTC. Translating gives CAWSLRSSYEQYF.